The following is a TCR beta chain sequence with its context. No cognate antigen has been identified for it. The input lacks base qualities; no much larger clone sits a single base away. The germline V gene provides CDR1 SGHDT and CDR2 YYEEEE. V loses 4 bases, J loses 0 bases, and the germline ends lie 11 bases apart. CDR3 length: 15 amino acids, cysteine to phenylalanine. CDR3 DNA is the only sequence kept; it has 45 bases, read in frame from the first base. Libraries were built with the immunoSEQ multiplex PCR assay. For the multiplex PCR, a mixture combining 60 forward primers for TCR Vbeta segments and 13 reverse primers for TCR Jbeta segments was used. The CDR3 region of rearranged TCR beta genes was amplified from genomic DNA by a multiplex PCR assay. On the Illumina HiSeq System, the amplified TCR beta libraries were sequenced as 87-base-pair reads. In the authors' own workflow: A later analysis counted some 74 million unique TCR beta chains across the 700 or so repertoires, and approximately 11 million of these chains were shared by at least two donors. Raw reads were error-corrected and collapsed into unique sequences by a nearest-neighbor algorithm in which closely related sequences were merged to remove PCR and sequencing errors. CDR3 sequences were aligned to IMGT reference sequences to assign V, D and J gene segments. For a sequence to be retained, a match of at least six nucleotides to both a V gene segment and a J gene segment was required. Rearrangements were called productive when the CDR3 lacked stop codons and stayed in frame with V and J; all others were non-productive. Following IMGT convention, CDR3 was defined as the stretch from the second conserved V-encoded cysteine to the conserved J-encoded phenylalanine. In an earlier analysis of around 600 of the donors, sequences lacking an unambiguous match to a single V gene segment were excluded. In an earlier analysis of 587 of the donors, a V segment was called functional when productive rearrangements were above 56.7%, and segregating when the standard deviation between donors exceeded 5%. A statistical classification framework was developed to diagnose cytomegalovirus status using the catalog of TCR beta chain sequences. A later analysis assigned V and J genes by comparing TCR nucleotide sequences with IMGT/GENE-DB human TR gene sequences. Using the TCRdist pipeline, a later analysis assigned CDR3 sequences along with most-parsimonious VDJ recombination scenarios. A later analysis defined each TCR beta chain by its CDR3 amino acid sequence plus V-gene family, and excluded reads lacking a unique V-gene family. As a way to deal with suspected cross-contamination and a sequencing artifact, a later analysis dropped under 600 nucleotide sequences that were highly shared and had low generation probability. A later analysis calculated a clonal expansion index for each public chain from normalized within-repertoire ranks of inferred template counts. Generation probabilities in a later analysis came from a VDJ recombination model fitted to out-of-frame rearrangements, and those results were checked against IGoR. A later analysis scored TCR-TCR, TCR-HLA and TCR-CMV co-occurrence with hypergeometric tests, applying a repertoire-size bias correction to TCR pairs. A later analysis estimated false discovery rates by permuting HLA or CMV assignments 20 times. A later analysis grouped co-occurring TCRs with DBSCAN, adding TCRdist sequence similarity when clustering within HLA-allele-positive subsets. Repertoires with fewer than 30,000 or more than 120,000 public chains were left out of co-occurrence clustering, as were about five repertoires with anomalous nucleotide sharing. TCRdb holds this immuneACCESS table with in-frame rearrangements only. Some clones are missing; in checked studies, unresolved V genes explain under half, and the rest has no known cause. The V and J calls and clone size come from that table; D and trimming were worked out from the DNA. The sample table contains 200,000 to 250,000 clones; only one count was recorded for over 65% of them. Together, the top ten hold approximately 3% of the sample.

The sample comes from a study of cytomegalovirus exposure and HLA in healthy donors (dated by TCRdb to the late 2010s). Regarding the study in general: In an earlier analysis of fewer than 750 of the donors, 276 Gb of sequence data and 120 million or so unique TCR beta sequences from roughly 200 million T cells were reported. In the later analysis, no new phenotypic data were used to find candidate immune exposures; instead, reliance was placed on TCR beta sequences and their occurrence across donors. Class I and class II HLA loci were covered by the typing at four-digit resolution. All discovery cohort repertoires had been generated using a single sequencing platform. Donor age, sex, ethnicity and CMV serostatus were collected together with the repertoire data. To decide whether each TCR beta V gene segment behaved as functional or pseudogenic, an earlier analysis of approximately 590 of the donors relied on high-throughput TCR beta sequencing. Genome-wide SNP genotypes for about 65% of the 666 donors were used in a later genetic analysis, which treated that subset as a discovery cohort. The number of donors typed differed by locus, with 629-630 for A, B, C, DRB1 and DQB1, more than 500 for DQA1, nearly 610 for DPA1, and approximately 470 for DPB1. Of the 350 to 400 genotyped donors, 81% fell in the genetic ancestry cluster associated with self-reported Caucasian donors. Besides the first cohort of about 730 subjects, a separate validation cohort made up of over 100 different subjects was used. The study aimed to test whether signatures of past pathogen exposure could be identified by cataloging public T cell receptors. Using immunosequencing, the study profiled T cell repertoires from 640 or so subjects and related those repertoires to cytomegalovirus serostatus. Because of strong linkage in the cohort, roughly five DR-DQ haplotypes were treated as single units for association and clustering. Approximately 310 gigabases of sequencing data and tens of millions of unique TCR sequences were included in an early release covering roughly 700 HLA-typed donors. A later analysis re-examined previously published TCR beta repertoires from 610 or so donors and added high-resolution HLA genotyping to investigate patterns of TCR occurrence. High-throughput TCR immunosequencing, statistical association of individual TCRs with disease status, and machine learning were combined to predict cytomegalovirus infection status. Among 398 genotyped donors of the cohort, an average of about 240,000 unique TCR beta nucleotide sequences were sequenced per donor, roughly a sixth of them non-productive.

Broader findings and caveats from the paper: Presence/absence analyses assumed roughly uniform sequencing depth across donors, an assumption that may not hold. The study gave a list of about 150 TCR beta chains associated with cytomegalovirus. Compared with equally common non-associated chains, HLA-associated TCR beta chains in a later analysis were more clonally expanded and had lower generation probabilities. For the cohort, immune exposure information was limited to CMV serostatus. Some IMGT-functional V segments, including TRBV6-2 and TRBV6-3, could not be distinguished by the 87-base-pair reads and were therefore excluded. In an earlier analysis of about 550 of the donors, most TCR beta V segments were observed in productive rearrangements about 87% or about 30% of the time, broadly matching IMGT annotations. A cluster of highly shared sequence variants was judged likely to be a technical artifact of the sequencing pipeline. According to a later analysis, parvovirus B19, influenza, CMV and Epstein-Barr virus appeared linked to several top co-occurrence clusters. According to a later analysis, TCR association rates differed among HLA loci, with DRB1 alleles showing the most associated TCRs and HLA-C alleles showing the fewest. A later genetic analysis associated a missense DCLRE1C variant with V-gene and J-gene trimming of TCR beta chains, and an independent cohort replicated the association. Across donors, most TCR sequences were observed very rarely, whereas some public TCRs were present in many individuals. When HLA alleles, especially DR and DQ, strongly co-occurred, TCR associations were difficult to assign to individual alleles. Compared with the roughly 720-donor mean, donors in an Asian-associated ancestry cluster had fewer N-insertions in productive TCRs, according to a later genetic analysis. The authors suggested that the approach could potentially be generalized to other disease states and immunological phenotypes. Cytomegalovirus status was reported to be diagnosed by the classifier with high specificity and sensitivity in both the original and validation cohorts. In vitro tests confirmed that three of the cytomegalovirus-associated TCR beta chains recognize cytomegalovirus antigens. A later analysis associated about 17,000 TCR beta sequences with specific HLA alleles at a false discovery rate of 0.05. The cohort was sequenced for TCR beta chains only, and without alpha or paired-chain data the features that could be detected were limited. A further reported finding was that TCR beta sequences accurately predicted the HLA-A and HLA-B alleles for most subjects in the first cohort. Linkage disequilibrium might explain the correlated functional status among segregating V segments, but an unknown experimental factor could not be ruled out. Because counts were too low, 15 to 20 rarely observed V segments, including chromosome 9 orphons, were left out of the earlier analysis of about 620 of the donors. According to a later analysis, most CMV-associated TCR beta chains appeared to be HLA-restricted, and the HLA associations seemed to be driven largely by CMV exposure. Because HLA typing was unavailable for some donors at each locus, only the typed subset was used in association tests.

In total, roughly 670 healthy bone marrow donors made up the cohort. At the time of sampling, every cohort member was nominally healthy, though immune exposures that went unrecorded were likely present. The donor was CMV seronegative and belonged to the group of 380 or so seronegative cohort members. A peripheral blood sample was provided by each donor, and peripheral blood mononuclear cells were used for TCR beta sequencing. Genomic DNA was extracted from the blood cell samples with the Qiagen DNeasy Blood Extraction Kit. The sample taken for sequencing was PBMCs. This receptor chain uses TRBV5-6 and TRBJ2-1; no D gene call is confident. This TCR was sampled from a woman in her 30s in good health and CMV-seronegative. In nucleotides, the sequence is TGTGCCAGCAGCCTCCCGACAAGCTCCTACAATGAGCAGTTCTTC. Its translation reads: CASSLPTSSYNEQFF. The reference TRBV5-6 and TRBJ2-1 proteins fill in what lies around the CDR3, so the full variable domain reads DAGVTQSPTHLIKTRGQQVTLRCSPKSGHDTVSWYQQALGQGPQFIFQYYEEEERQRGNFPDRFSGHQFPNYSSELNVNALLLGDSALYLCASSLPTSSYNEQFFGPGTRLTVL.